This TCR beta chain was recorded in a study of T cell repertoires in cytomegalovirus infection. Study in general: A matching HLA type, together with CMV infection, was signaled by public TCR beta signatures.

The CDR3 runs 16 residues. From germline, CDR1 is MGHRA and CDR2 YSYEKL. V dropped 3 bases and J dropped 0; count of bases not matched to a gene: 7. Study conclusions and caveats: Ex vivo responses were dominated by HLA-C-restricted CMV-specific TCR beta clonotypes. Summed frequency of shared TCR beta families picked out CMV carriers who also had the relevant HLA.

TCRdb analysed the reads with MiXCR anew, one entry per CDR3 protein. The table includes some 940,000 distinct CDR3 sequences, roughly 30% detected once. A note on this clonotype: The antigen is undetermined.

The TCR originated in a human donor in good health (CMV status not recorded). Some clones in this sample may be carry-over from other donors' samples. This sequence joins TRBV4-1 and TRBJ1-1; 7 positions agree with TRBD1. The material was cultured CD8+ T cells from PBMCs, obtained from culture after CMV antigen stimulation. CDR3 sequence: CASSHRDSTMNTEAFF. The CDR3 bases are TGCGCCAGCAGCCACAGGGACAGCACAATGAACACTGAAGCTTTCTTT.